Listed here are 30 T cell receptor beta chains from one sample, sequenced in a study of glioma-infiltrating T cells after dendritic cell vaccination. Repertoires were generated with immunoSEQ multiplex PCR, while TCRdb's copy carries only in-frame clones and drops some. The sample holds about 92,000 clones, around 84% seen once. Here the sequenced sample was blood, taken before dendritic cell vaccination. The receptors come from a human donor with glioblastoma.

CDR3 bases: TGCGCCAGCAGCCGCCCGGGACAGGGGGCCAACGAGCAGTACTTC. This translates into CASSRPGQGANEQYF. The chain combines TRBV4-1 with TRBJ2-7; 12 bases are shared with TRBD1. Germline CDR1 MGHRA, CDR2 YSYEKL. Trimming removed 4 bases from V and 5 bases from J; junction bases left unmatched: 6. This CDR3 spans 15 amino acids.

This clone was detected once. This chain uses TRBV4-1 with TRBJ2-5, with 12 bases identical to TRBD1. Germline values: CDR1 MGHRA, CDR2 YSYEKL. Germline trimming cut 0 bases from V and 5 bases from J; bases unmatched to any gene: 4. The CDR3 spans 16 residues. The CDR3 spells CASSQDGTGGLETQYF. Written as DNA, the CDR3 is TGCGCCAGCAGCCAAGATGGGACAGGGGGCTTGGAGACCCAGTACTTC.

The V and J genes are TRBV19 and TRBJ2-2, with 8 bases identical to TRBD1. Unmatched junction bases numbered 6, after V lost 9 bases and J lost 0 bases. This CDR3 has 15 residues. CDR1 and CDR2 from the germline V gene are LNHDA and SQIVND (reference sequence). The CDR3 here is CASRTGTANTGELFF. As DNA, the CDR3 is TGTGCCAGCCGGACAGGGACCGCGAACACCGGGGAGCTGTTTTTT.

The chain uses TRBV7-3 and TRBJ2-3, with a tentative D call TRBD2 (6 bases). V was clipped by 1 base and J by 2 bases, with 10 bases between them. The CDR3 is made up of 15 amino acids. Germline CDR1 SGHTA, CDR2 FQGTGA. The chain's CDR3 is CASSLIGGNTDTQYF. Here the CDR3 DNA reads TGTGCCAGCAGCTTAATTGGCGGGAACACAGATACGCAGTATTTT. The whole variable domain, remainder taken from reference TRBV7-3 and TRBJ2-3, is GAGVSQTPSNKVTEKGKYVELRCDPISGHTALYWYRQSLGQGPEFLIYFQGTGAADDSGLPNDRFFAVRPEGSVSTLKIQRTERGDSAVYLCASSLIGGNTDTQYFGPGTRLTVL.

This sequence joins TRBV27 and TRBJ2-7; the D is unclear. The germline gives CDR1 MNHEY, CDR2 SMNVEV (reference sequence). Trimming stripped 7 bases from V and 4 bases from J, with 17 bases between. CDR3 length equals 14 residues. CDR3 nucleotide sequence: TGTGCCAGCACCCCCTCGCTGGGCAGTTACGAGCAGTACTTC. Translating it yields CASTPSLGSYEQYF.

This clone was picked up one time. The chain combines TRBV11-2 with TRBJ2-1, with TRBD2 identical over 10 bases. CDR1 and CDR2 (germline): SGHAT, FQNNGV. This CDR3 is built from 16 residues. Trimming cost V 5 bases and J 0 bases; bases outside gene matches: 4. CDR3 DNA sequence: TGTGCCAGCAGCCGACTAGCGGGTATCTCCTACAATGAGCAGTTCTTC. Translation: CASSRLAGISYNEQFF.

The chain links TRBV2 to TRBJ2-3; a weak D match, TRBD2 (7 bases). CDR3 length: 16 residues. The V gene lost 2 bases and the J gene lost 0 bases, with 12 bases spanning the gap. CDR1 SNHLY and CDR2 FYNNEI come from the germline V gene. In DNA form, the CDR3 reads TGTGCCAGCAGTGAACCGGGGGGCCGTAGCACAGATACGCAGTATTTT. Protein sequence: CASSEPGGRSTDTQYF. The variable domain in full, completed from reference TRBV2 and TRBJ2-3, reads EPEVTQTPSHQVTQMGQEVILRCVPISNHLYFYWYRQILGQKVEFLVSFYNNEISEKSEIFDDQFSVERPDGSNFTLKIRSTKLEDSAMYFCASSEPGGRSTDTQYFGPGTRLTVL.

The DNA for the CDR3 is TGTGCCAGCAGGTCAATAGCTAACTATGGCTACACCTTC. It is translated as CASRSIANYGYTF. The rearrangement links TRBV6-5 to TRBJ1-2, with D uncertain. Germline V gene sequence: CDR1 MNHEY, CDR2 SVGAGI. V was pared by 6 bases and J by 0 bases, with 8 bases between. The CDR3 consists of 13 residues.

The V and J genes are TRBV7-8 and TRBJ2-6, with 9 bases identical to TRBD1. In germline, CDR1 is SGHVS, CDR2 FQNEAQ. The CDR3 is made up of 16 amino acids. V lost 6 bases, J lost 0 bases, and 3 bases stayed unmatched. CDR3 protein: CASRADRGSGANVLTF. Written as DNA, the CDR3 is TGTGCCAGCAGGGCGGACAGGGGCTCTGGGGCCAACGTCCTGACTTTC. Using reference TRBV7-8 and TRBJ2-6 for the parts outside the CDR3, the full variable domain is GAGVSQSPRYKVAKRGQDVALRCDPISGHVSLFWYQQALGQGPEFLTYFQNEAQLDKSGLPSDRFFAERPEGSVSTLKIQRTQQEDSAVYLCASRADRGSGANVLTFGAGSRLTVL.

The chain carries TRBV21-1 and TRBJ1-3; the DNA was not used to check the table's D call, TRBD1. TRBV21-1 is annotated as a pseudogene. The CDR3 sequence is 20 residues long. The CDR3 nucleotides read TGTGCCAGCAGCAAAGTCCGGACAGGGCTGTTCCTTCCTTCTGGAAACACCATATATTTT. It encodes CASSKVRTGLFLPSGNTIYF.

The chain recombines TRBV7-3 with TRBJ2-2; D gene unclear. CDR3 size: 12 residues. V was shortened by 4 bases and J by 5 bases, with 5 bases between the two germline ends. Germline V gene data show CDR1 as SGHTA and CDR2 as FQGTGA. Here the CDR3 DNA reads TGTGCCAGCAGCTCAGATACCGGGGAGCTGTTTTTT. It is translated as CASSSDTGELFF. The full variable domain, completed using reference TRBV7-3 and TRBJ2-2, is GAGVSQTPSNKVTEKGKYVELRCDPISGHTALYWYRQSLGQGPEFLIYFQGTGAADDSGLPNDRFFAVRPEGSVSTLKIQRTERGDSAVYLCASSSDTGELFFGEGSRLTVL.

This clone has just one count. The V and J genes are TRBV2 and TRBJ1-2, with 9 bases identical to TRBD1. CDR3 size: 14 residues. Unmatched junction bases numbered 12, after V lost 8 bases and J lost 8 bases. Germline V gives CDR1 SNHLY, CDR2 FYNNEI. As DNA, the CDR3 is TGTGCCAGCCTCTGGGACAGGGAATCTCAAGGCTACACCTTC. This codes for CASLWDRESQGYTF.

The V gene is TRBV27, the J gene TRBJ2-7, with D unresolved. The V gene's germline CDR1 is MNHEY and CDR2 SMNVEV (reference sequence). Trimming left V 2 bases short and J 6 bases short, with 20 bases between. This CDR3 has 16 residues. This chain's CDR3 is CASSLGARRLSIEQYF. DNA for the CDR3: TGTGCCAGCAGTTTAGGAGCTAGGCGCCTATCCATCGAGCAGTACTTC.

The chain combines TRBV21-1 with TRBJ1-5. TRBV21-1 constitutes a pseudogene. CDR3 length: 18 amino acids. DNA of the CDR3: TGTGCCAGCCGGGAGGGGCGCCGGTTGATTGCCTCTAATCAGCCCCAGCATTTT. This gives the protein CASREGRRLIASNQPQHF.

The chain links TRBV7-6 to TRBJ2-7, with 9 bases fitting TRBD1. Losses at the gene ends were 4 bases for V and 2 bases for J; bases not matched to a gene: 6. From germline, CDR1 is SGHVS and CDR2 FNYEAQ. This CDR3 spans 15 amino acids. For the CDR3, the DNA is TGTGCCAGCAGCTCCGACAGACAGGGGGCCTACGAGCAGTACTTC. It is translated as CASSSDRQGAYEQYF.

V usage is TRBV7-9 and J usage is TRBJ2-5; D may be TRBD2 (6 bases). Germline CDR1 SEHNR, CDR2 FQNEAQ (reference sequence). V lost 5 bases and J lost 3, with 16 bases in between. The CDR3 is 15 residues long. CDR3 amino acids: CASSPRLDPKETQYF. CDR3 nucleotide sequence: TGTGCCAGCAGCCCCCGACTAGACCCAAAAGAGACCCAGTACTTC.

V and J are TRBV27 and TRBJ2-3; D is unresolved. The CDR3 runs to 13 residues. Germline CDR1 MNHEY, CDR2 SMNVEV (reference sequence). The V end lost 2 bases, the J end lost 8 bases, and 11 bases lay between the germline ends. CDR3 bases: TGTGCCAGCAGTTTAGGTACCTCCGGTACGCAGTATTTT. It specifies CASSLGTSGTQYF.

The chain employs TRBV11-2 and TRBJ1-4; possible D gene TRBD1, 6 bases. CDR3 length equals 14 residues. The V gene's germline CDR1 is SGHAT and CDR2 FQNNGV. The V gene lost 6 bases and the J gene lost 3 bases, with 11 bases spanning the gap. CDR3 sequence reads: CASSSGGANEKLFF. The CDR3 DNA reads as TGTGCCAGCAGTTCTGGGGGCGCTAATGAAAAACTGTTTTTT.

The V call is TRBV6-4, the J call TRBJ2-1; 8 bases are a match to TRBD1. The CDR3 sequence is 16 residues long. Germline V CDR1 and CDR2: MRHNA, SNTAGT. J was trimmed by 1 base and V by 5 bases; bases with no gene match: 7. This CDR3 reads CASSSDRVGSYNEQFF. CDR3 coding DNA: TGTGCCAGCAGTTCGGACAGGGTGGGTTCCTACAATGAGCAGTTCTTC.

The CDR3 DNA sequence: TGTGCCAGCACTCTACTAGCGAGAGAGACCCAGTACTTC. Protein: CASTLLARETQYF. The chain links TRBV6-1 to TRBJ2-5; 7 positions match TRBD2. Germline V gene lookup returns CDR1 MNHNS and CDR2 SASEGT. The CDR3 runs 13 residues. The V segment lost 7 bases and the J segment 4 bases; nucleotides outside the gene matches: 6.

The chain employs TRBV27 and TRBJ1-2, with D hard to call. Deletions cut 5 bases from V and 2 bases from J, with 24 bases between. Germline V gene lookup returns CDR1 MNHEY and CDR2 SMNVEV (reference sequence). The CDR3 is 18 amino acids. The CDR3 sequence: CASSPDTAGVGRNYGYTF. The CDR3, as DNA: TGTGCCAGCAGTCCCGATACCGCCGGGGTAGGACGAAACTATGGCTACACCTTC.

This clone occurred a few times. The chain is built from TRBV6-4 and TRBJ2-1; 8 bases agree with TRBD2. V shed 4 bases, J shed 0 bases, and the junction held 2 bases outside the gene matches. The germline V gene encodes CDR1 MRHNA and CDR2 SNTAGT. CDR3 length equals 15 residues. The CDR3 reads CASSGSGSSYNEQFF. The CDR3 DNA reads TGTGCCAGCAGTGGGAGCGGGAGCTCCTACAATGAGCAGTTCTTC.

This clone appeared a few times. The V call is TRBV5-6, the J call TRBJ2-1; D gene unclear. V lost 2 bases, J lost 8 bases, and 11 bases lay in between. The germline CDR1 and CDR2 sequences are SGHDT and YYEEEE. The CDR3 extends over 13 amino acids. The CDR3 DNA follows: TGTGCCAGCAGCTTTGGGTCCGGAGATGAGCAGTTCTTC. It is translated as CASSFGSGDEQFF. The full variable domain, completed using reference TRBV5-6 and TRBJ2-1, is DAGVTQSPTHLIKTRGQQVTLRCSPKSGHDTVSWYQQALGQGPQFIFQYYEEEERQRGNFPDRFSGHQFPNYSSELNVNALLLGDSALYLCASSFGSGDEQFFGPGTRLTVL.

CDR3 coding DNA: TGTGCCAGTAGTATATACATAAATGAAAAACTGTTTTTT. It encodes CASSIYINEKLFF. The chain combines TRBV19 with TRBJ1-4; D uncertain. The length of the CDR3 is 13 residues. Germline V gives CDR1 LNHDA, CDR2 SQIVND (reference sequence). V was cut by 2 bases and J by 5 bases, with 6 bases left in between.

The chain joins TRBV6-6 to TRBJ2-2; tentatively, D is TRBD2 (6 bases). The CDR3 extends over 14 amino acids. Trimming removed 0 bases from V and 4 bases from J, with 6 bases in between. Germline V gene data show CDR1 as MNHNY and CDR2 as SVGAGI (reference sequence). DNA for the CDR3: TGTGCCAGCAGTTACTCAGCGGGCACCGGGGAGCTGTTTTTT. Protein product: CASSYSAGTGELFF.

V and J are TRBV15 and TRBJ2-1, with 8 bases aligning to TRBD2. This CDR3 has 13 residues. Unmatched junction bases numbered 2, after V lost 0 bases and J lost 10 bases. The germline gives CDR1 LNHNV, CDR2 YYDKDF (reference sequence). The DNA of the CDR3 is TGTGCCACCAGCAGAGAGACTAGCGTAGAGCAGTTCTTC. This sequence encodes CATSRETSVEQFF.

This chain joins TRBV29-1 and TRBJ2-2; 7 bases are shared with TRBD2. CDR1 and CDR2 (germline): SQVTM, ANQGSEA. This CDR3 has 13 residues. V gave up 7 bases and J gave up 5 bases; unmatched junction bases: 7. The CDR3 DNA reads TGCAGCGCACGGGGGGTGGGGACCGGGGAGCTGTTTTTT. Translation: CSARGVGTGELFF.

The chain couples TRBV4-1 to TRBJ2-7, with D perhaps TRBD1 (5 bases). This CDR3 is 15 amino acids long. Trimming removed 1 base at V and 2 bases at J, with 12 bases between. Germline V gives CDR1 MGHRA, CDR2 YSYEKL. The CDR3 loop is CASSQVGVGAYEQYF. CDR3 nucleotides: TGCGCCAGCAGCCAAGTAGGGGTAGGGGCCTACGAGCAGTACTTC.

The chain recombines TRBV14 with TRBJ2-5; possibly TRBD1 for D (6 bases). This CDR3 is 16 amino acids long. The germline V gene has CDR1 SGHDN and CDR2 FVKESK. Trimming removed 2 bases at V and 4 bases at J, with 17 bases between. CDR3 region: CASSQQETGLRETQYF. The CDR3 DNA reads TGTGCCAGCAGCCAACAGGAAACAGGGCTGCGAGAGACCCAGTACTTC.

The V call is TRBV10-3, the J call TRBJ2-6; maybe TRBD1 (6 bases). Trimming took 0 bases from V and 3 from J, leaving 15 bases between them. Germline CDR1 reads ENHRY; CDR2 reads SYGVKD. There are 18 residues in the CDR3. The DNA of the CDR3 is TGTGCCATCAGTGAGTCGAAGGACAGTAGCTTTGGGGCCAACGTCCTGACTTTC. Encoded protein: CAISESKDSSFGANVLTF.